This TCR beta chain was retrieved from a study of PD-1 blockade in classical Hodgkin lymphoma. Study conclusions and caveats: Newly diagnosed patients and complete responders had comparable diversity at baseline. CD4+ TCR diversity, unlike CD8+, rose significantly by C4D1. Undefined causes, possibly disease activity or prior therapy, underlie the repertoire differences.

About this clone: The antigen is unknown.

The assay was immunoSEQ multiplex PCR, and TCRdb's table has in-frame clones only and misses some. The sample carries tens of thousands of clones, over 75% recorded once. The CDR3 is 13 residues long. V lost 6 bases to trimming and J lost 10 bases, with 16 bases between them. The germline CDR1 and CDR2 sequences are MNHEY and SMNVEV (reference sequence). The sample's time point: cycle 4 day 1 (C4D1), after 6 weeks of nivolumab. In every patient, relapse followed autologous stem cell transplantation, while exposure to brentuximab vedotin differed. The clonotype comes from a human donor with classical Hodgkin lymphoma. V gene TRBV27 combines with J gene TRBJ2-1; a weak D match, TRBD1 (5 bases). The specimen was peripheral blood mononuclear cells (PBMCs), collected before the fourth cycle of nivolumab. The DNA of the CDR3 is TGTGCCAGCAGCCAGGTTTGGGGCTGGGAGCAGTTCTTC. It specifies CASSQVWGWEQFF.